Reported below is one TCR beta chain. Its antigen is not yet known. No clone much larger than this one lies a single base away; base qualities are absent. These data originate in a study of T cell changes during pregnancy in multiple sclerosis (dated by TCRdb to the late 2010s). Regarding the complete study: The study looked at changes in the T cell repertoire across pregnancy in women with multiple sclerosis.

Libraries were built with the immunoSEQ multiplex PCR assay. In its TCRdb copy, this immuneACCESS table keeps in-frame sequences only and misses some clones. Where compared with another copy, unresolved V genes explain less than half of these, and the others have no known cause. In all, the sample holds tens of thousands of clones, and 80% to 95% of those were seen once. The ten most abundant clones make up 5.5% to 7% of the sample. From the cysteine up to the phenylalanine, the CDR3 has a length of 14 residues. CDR3 DNA only is kept here, 42 bases in frame from base 1. Trimming at the junction amounts to 0 bases on V and 7 bases on J, and the germline ends lie 10 bases apart. From the germline V gene (reference sequence), CDR1 is SEHNR and CDR2 is FQNEAQ.

The sequence is built from TRBV7-9 and TRBJ2-1; D gene: possibly TRBD2, on 5 matching bases. The receptor comes from a female donor in good health, enrolled as a control in a pregnancy study. The sample was peripheral blood, taken in the third trimester of pregnancy. The nucleotides read TGTGCCAGCAGCTTAGCGGGAGTGACTAATGAGCAGTTCTTC. Translation gives CASSLAGVTNEQFF.